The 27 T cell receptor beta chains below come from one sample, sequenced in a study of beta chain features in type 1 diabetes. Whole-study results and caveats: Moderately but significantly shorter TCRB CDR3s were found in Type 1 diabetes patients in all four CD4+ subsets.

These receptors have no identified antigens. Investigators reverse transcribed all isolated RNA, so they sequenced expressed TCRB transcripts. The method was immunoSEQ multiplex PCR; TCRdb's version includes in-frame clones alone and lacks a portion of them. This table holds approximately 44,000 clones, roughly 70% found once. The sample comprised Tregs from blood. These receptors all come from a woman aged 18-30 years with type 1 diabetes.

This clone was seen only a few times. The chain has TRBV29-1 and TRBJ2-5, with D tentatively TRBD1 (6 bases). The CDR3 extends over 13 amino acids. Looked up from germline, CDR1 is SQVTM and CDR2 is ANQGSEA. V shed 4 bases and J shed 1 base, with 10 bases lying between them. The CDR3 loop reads CSVGGRGQETQYF. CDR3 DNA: TGCAGCGTTGGAGGCAGGGGCCAAGAGACCCAGTACTTC.

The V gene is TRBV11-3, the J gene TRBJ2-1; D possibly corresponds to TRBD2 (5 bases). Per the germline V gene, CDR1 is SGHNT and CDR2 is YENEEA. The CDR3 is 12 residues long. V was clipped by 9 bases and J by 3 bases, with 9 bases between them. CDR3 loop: CASGGGYNEQFF. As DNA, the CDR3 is TGTGCCAGTGGCGGAGGCTACAATGAGCAGTTCTTC.

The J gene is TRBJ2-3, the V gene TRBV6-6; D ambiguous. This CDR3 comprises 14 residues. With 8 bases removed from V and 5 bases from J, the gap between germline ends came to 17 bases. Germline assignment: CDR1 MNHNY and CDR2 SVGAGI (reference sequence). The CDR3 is CASLQSGYKDTQYF. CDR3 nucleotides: TGTGCCAGCCTCCAGTCAGGATATAAAGATACGCAGTATTTT.

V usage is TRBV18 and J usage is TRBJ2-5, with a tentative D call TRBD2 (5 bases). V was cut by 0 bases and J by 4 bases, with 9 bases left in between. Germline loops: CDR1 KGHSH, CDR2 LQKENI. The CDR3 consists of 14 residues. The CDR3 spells CASSPPASGETQYF. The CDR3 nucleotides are TGTGCCAGCTCACCACCGGCCAGCGGAGAGACCCAGTACTTC.

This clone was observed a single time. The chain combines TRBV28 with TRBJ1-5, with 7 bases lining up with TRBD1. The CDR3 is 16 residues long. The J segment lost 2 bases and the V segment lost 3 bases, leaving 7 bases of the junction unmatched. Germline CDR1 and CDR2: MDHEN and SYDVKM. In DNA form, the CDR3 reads TGTGCCAGCAGTTTGAGGGGGCTGAAGGGCAATCAGCCCCAGCATTTT. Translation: CASSLRGLKGNQPQHF.

The CDR3 loop is CASSLSVDTQYF. CDR3 coding DNA: TGTGCCAGCAGCTTGTCGGTGGATACGCAGTATTTT. The chain carries TRBV7-2 and TRBJ2-3; D is unclear. The CDR3 consists of 12 residues. V was clipped by 3 bases and J by 6 bases, with 7 bases between them. Germline CDR1 reads SGHTA; CDR2 reads FQGNSA.

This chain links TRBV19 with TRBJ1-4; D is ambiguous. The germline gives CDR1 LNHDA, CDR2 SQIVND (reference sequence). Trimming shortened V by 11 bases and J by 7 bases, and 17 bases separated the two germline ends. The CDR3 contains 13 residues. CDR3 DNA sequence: TGTGCCTCCCACCCGAGGGAATCTGAAAAACTGTTTTTT. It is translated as CASHPRESEKLFF. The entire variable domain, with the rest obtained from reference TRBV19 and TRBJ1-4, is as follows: DGGITQSPKYLFRKEGQNVTLSCEQNLNHDAMYWYRQDPGQGLRLIYYSQIVNDFQKGDIAEGYSVSREKKESFPLTVTSAQKNPTAFYLCASHPRESEKLFFGSGTQLSVL.

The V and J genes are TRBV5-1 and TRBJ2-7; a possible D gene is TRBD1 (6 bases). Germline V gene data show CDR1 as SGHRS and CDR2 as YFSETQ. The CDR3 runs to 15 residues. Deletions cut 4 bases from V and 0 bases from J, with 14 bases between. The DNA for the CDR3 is TGCGCCAGCAGCGGCCGGACAGAGAGCTCCTACGAGCAGTACTTC. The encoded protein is CASSGRTESSYEQYF.

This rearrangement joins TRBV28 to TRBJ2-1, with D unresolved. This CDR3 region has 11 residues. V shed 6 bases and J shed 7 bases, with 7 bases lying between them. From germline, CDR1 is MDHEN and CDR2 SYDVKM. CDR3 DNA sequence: TGTGCCAGCAGCCACTATAATGAGCAGTTCTTC. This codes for CASSHYNEQFF.

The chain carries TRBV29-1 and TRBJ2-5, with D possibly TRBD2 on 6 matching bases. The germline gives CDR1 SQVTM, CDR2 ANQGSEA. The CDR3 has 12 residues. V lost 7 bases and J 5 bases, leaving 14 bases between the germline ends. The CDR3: CSAGGGFETQYF. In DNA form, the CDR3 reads TGCAGCGCCGGCGGAGGGTTTGAGACCCAGTACTTC.

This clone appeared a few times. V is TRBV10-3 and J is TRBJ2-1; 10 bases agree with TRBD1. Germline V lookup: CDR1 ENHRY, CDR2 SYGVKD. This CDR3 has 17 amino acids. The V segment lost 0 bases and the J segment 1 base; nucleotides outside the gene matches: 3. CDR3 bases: TGTGCCATCAGTGAGTCCGGACAGGGGGGTTCCTACAATGAGCAGTTCTTC. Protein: CAISESGQGGSYNEQFF.

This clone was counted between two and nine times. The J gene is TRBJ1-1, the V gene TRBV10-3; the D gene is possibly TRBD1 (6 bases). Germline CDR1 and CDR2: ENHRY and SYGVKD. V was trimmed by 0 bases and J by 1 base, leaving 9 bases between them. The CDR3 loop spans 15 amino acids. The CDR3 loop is CAISESVTGNTEAFF. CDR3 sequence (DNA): TGTGCCATCAGTGAGTCGGTGACAGGGAACACTGAAGCTTTCTTT.

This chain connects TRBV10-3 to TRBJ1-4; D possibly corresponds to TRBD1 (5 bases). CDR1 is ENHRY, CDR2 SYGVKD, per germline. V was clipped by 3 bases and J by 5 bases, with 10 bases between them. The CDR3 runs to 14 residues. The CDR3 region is CAISDRGGNEKLFF. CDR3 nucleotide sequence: TGTGCCATCAGTGATCGCGGGGGGAATGAAAAACTGTTTTTT.

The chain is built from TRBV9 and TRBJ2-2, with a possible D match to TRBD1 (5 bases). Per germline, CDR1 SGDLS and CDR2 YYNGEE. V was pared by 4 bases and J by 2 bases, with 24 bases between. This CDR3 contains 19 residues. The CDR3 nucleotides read TGTGCCAGCAGCCCAGGGCGGATGGTAGGATACATAAACACCGGGGAGCTGTTTTTT. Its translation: CASSPGRMVGYINTGELFF.

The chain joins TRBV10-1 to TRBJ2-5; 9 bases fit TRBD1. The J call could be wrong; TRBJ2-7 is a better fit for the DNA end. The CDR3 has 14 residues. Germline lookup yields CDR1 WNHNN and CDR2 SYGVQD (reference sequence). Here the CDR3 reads CASSSGTGIFEQYF. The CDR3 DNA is TGCGCCAGCAGCTCCGGGACAGGGATCTTCGAGCAGTACTTC.

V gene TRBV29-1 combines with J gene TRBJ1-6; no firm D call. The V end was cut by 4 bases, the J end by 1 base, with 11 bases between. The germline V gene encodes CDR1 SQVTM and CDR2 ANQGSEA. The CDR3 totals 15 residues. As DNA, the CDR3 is TGCAGCGTTGCAGTCGGGGATTCCTATAATTCACCCCTCCACTTT. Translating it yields CSVAVGDSYNSPLHF.

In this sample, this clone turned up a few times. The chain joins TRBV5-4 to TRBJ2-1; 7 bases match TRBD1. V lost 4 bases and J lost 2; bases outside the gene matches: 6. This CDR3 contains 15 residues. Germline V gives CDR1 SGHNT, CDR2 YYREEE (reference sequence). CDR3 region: CASSPFQGAYNEQFF. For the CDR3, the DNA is TGTGCCAGCAGCCCGTTTCAGGGGGCCTACAATGAGCAGTTCTTC. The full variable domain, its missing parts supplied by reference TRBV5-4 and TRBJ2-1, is ETGVTQSPTHLIKTRGQQVTLRCSSQSGHNTVSWYQQALGQGPQFIFQYYREEENGRGNFPPRFSGLQFPNYSSELNVNALELDDSALYLCASSPFQGAYNEQFFGPGTRLTVL.

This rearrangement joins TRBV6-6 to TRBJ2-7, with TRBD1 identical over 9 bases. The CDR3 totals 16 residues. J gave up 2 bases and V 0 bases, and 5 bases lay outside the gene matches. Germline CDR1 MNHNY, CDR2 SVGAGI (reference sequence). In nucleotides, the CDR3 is TGTGCCAGCAGTTACTCTCCCGGGACAGGGCCCTACGAGCAGTACTTC. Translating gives CASSYSPGTGPYEQYF.

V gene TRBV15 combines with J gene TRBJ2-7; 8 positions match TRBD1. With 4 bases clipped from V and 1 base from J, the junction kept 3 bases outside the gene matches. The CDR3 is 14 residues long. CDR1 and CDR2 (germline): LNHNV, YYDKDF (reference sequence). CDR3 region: CATSTRQGSYEQYF. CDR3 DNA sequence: TGTGCCACCAGCACCCGACAGGGGTCCTACGAGCAGTACTTC.

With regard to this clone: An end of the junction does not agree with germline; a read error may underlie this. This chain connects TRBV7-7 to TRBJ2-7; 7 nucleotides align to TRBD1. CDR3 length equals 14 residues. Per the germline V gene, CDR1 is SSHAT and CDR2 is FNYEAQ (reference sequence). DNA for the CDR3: TGTGCTAGCAGCCCCGACAGGGCCTCCTACGAGCAGTACTTC. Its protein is CASSPDRASYEQYF. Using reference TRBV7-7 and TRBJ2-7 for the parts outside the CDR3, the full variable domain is GAGVSQSPRYKVTKRGQDVTLRCDPISSHATLYWYQQALGQGPEFLTYFNYEAQPDKSGLPSDRFSAERPEGSISTLTIQRTEQRDSAMYRCASSPDRASYEQYFGPGTRLTVT.

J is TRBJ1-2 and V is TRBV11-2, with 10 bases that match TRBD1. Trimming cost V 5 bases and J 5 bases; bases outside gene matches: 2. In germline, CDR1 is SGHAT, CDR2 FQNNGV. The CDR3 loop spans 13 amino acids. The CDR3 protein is CASSPGQGYGYTF. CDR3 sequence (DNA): TGTGCCAGCAGCCCGGGACAGGGGTATGGCTACACCTTC.

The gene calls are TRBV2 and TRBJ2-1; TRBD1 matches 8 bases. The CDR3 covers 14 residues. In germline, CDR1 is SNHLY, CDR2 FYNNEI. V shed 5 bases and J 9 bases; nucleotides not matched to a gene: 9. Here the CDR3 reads CASSPHTGTGEQFF. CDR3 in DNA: TGTGCCAGCAGTCCGCATACCGGGACAGGTGAGCAGTTCTTC. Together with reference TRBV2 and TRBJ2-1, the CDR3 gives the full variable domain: EPEVTQTPSHQVTQMGQEVILRCVPISNHLYFYWYRQILGQKVEFLVSFYNNEISEKSEIFDDQFSVERPDGSNFTLKIRSTKLEDSAMYFCASSPHTGTGEQFFGPGTRLTVL.

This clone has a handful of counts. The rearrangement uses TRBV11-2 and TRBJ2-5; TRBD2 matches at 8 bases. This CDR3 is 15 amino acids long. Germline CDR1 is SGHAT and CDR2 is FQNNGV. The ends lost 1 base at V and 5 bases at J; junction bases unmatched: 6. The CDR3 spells CASSLAGGPLETQYF. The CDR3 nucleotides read TGTGCCAGCAGCTTAGCGGGGGGGCCGCTGGAGACCCAGTACTTC.

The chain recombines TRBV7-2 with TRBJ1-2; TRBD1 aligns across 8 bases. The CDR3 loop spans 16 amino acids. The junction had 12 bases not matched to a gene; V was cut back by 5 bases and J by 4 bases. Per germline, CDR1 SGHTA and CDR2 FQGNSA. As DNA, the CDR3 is TGTGCCAGCAGCCCGGCCCGGACAGGGAATTCCTATGGCTACACCTTC. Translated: CASSPARTGNSYGYTF.

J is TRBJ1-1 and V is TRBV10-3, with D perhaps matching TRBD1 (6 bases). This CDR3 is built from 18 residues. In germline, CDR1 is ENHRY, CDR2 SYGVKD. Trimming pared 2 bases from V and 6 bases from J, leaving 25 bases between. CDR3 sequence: CAISERGKSGVITPEAFF. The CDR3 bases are TGTGCCATCAGTGAGAGGGGGAAGTCTGGGGTTATTACCCCTGAAGCTTTCTTT.

CDR3 region: CASSWGDRATADTQYF. The DNA for the CDR3 is TGTGCCAGCAGTTGGGGGGACAGGGCGACGGCAGATACGCAGTATTTT. The chain combines TRBV6-6 with TRBJ2-3; 9 bases are shared with TRBD1. The CDR3 has 16 residues. V was pared by 4 bases and J by 4 bases, with 9 bases of the junction left unmatched. Germline CDR1 is MNHNY and CDR2 is SVGAGI (reference sequence).

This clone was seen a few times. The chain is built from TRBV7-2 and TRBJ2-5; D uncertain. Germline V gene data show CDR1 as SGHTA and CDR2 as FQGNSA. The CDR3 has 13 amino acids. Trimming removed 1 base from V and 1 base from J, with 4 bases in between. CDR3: CASSLGVQETQYF. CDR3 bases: TGTGCCAGCAGCTTAGGAGTCCAAGAGACCCAGTACTTC.